The rows below give T cell receptor beta chains drawn from one sample of a study of T-cell memory formation after mild COVID-19. Via MiXCR, TCRdb re-called the 5' RACE reads, giving one row per CDR3 protein. The table includes about 16,000 distinct CDR3 sequences, approximately 23% detected once. The source material was PBMCs or a T cell subset sorted from them (not recorded which). The origin of the receptors is a man aged 18 to 30 who had mild COVID-19 (a few samples of this study predate the infection). Cell type and time point are not known. The conserved cysteine and the conserved F or W are not part of the CDR3 here. Fields, in order: V gene, CDR3 protein.

TRBV7-6,ASSYTSTDTQY
TRBV4-1,ASSQEFIEQF
TRBV4-3,ASSQDRPGGSYEQY
TRBV12-3/TRBV12-4,ASSGTGPWEYNYYGYT
TRBV10-3,AISPGRNTEAF
TRBV12-3/TRBV12-4,ASSFNSLRGYT
TRBV6-2/TRBV6-3,ASTERGRADTQY
TRBV5-1,ASSLDTTSPYEQY
TRBV9,ASTGTSGGREQF
TRBV6-2/TRBV6-3,ASSSGTGINEQF
TRBV29-1,SVRQYNEQF
TRBV6-5,ASSPGGGVSRAETQY
TRBV4-3,ASSQERTSGYEQY
TRBV11-2,ASILTIGDTEAF
TRBV5-1,ASSPLIGITEAF
TRBV13,ASSLRGDSTDTQY